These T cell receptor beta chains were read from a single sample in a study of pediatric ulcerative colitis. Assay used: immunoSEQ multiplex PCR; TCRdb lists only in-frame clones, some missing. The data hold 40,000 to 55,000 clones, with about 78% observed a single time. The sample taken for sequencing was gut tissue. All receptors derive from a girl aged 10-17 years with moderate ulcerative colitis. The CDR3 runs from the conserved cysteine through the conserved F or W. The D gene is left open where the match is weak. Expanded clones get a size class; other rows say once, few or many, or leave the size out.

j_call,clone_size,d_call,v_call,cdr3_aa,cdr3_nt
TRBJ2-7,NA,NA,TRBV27,CASRGTYEQYF,TGTGCCAGCAGGGGCACGTACGAGCAGTACTTC
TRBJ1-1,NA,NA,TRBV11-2,CASSSRYGPAFF,TGTGCCAGCAGCTCCCGGTACGGTCCAGCTTTCTTT
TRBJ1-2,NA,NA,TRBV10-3,CAINEGITGNYGYTF,TGTGCCATCAACGAGGGAATCACGGGTAACTATGGCTACACCTTC
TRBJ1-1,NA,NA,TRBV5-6,CASSLVRSGSNTEAFF,TGTGCCAGCAGCTTGGTCCGTTCAGGGTCGAACACTGAAGCTTTCTTT
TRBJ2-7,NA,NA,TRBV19,CASSIAGYEQYF,TGTGCCAGTAGTATAGCCGGGTACGAGCAGTACTTC
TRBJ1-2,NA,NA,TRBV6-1,CASSHSYGYTF,TGTGCCAGCAGCCACAGTTATGGCTACACCTTC
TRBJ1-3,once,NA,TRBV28,CASSFSGALTGNTIYF,TGTGCCAGCAGTTTTTCGGGGGCATTAACTGGAAACACCATATATTTT
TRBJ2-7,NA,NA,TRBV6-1,CASAGGQGRYEQYF,TGTGCCAGCGCTGGGGGGCAGGGCCGCTACGAGCAGTACTTC
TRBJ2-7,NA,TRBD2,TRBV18,CASSVGTSGSSYEQYF,TGTGCCAGCTCAGTAGGGACTAGCGGGAGCTCCTACGAGCAGTACTTC
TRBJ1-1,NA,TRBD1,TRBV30,CAWSTGQGSLTEAFF,TGTGCCTGGAGTACGGGACAGGGCTCGCTCACTGAAGCTTTCTTT
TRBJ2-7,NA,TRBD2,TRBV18,CASSPSAGSYEQYF,TGTGCCAGCTCACCCTCAGCGGGGTCCTACGAGCAGTACTTC
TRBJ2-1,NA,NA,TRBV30,CAWSPSRVRGYNEQFF,TGTGCCTGGAGCCCCAGCCGGGTGCGGGGATACAATGAGCAGTTCTTC
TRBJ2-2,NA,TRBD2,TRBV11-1,CASSPQTSGLTGELFF,TGTGCCAGCAGCCCGCAGACTAGCGGCCTCACCGGGGAGCTGTTTTTT
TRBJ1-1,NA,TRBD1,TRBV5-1,CASSLGDRGTEAFF,TGCGCCAGCAGCTTGGGAGACAGGGGCACTGAAGCTTTCTTT
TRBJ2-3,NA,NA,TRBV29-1,CSVAGGLRNTDTQYF,TGCAGCGTTGCCGGGGGCCTCCGGAACACAGATACGCAGTATTTT
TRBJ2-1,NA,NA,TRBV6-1,CASRARDTSYNEQFF,TGTGCCAGCAGGGCCCGGGACACCTCCTACAATGAGCAGTTCTTC
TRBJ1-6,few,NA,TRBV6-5,CASSYIGSPLHF,TGTGCCAGCAGTTATATCGGTTCACCCCTCCACTTT
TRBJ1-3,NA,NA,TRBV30,CAWGYMGGSGNTIYF,TGTGCCTGGGGATACATGGGGGGCTCTGGAAACACCATATATTTT
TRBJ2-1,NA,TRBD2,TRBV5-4,CASSLGGASGGRLNEQFF,TGTGCCAGCAGCTTGGGGGGAGCTAGCGGGGGCCGTCTAAATGAGCAGTTCTTC
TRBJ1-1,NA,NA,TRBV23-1,CASSPSCSAGLGFEAFF,TGCGCCAGCAGCCCTTCCTGTTCTGCTGGGTTAGGGTTTGAAGCTTTCTTT